A single sample gave rise to the 29 T cell receptor beta chains below, sequenced in a study of cytomegalovirus exposure and HLA in healthy donors. PCR used 60 Vbeta primers and 13 Jbeta primers. Profiling relied on immunoSEQ multiplex PCR, and the TCRdb table lists in-frame clones only, not all of them. The sample has about 140,000 clones, about four fifths seen once; the top ten hold approximately 4.1%. The sequenced material came from PBMCs. Source of these receptors: a man in his forties in good health and CMV-seronegative.

The chain carries TRBV19 and TRBJ2-6, with D maybe TRBD1 (6 bases). Germline CDR1 and CDR2: LNHDA and SQIVND (reference sequence). This CDR3 comprises 15 residues. Trimming pared 6 bases from V and 2 bases from J, leaving 11 bases between. The CDR3 DNA is TGTGCCAGTAGCGATACAGGGACTGGGGCCAACGTCCTGACTTTC. Its protein product is CASSDTGTGANVLTF.

The chain joins TRBV6-1 to TRBJ1-2; D may be TRBD1 (6 bases). The CDR3 runs to 14 residues. Germline V gives CDR1 MNHNS, CDR2 SASEGT. Trimming removed 2 bases at V and 5 bases at J, with 12 bases between. In nucleotides, the CDR3 is TGTGCCAGCAGTGAATTGAACAGGGCGTATGGCTACACCTTC. Protein sequence: CASSELNRAYGYTF.

The chain employs TRBV19 and TRBJ1-2, with 8 bases identical to TRBD1. The CDR3 is made up of 17 amino acids. Germline V gives CDR1 LNHDA, CDR2 SQIVND (reference sequence). The junction had 12 bases not matched to a gene; V was cut back by 1 base and J by 5 bases. CDR3 sequence (DNA): TGTGCCAGTAGTATAGCACTGGGGGCAGGGGGCGCGTATGGCTACACCTTC. This codes for CASSIALGAGGAYGYTF.

The chain joins TRBV5-4 to TRBJ1-1; D perhaps matches TRBD1 (5 bases). Trimming removed 4 bases at V and 0 bases at J, with 16 bases between. The CDR3 contains 16 residues. Germline V gene sequence: CDR1 SGHNT, CDR2 YYREEE (reference sequence). The CDR3 protein is CASSGAGGWVNTEAFF. The DNA of the CDR3 is TGTGCCAGCAGCGGGGCTGGGGGGTGGGTGAACACTGAAGCTTTCTTT.

The chain links TRBV7-3 to TRBJ2-2, with D tentatively TRBD1 (5 bases). The V end was cut by 4 bases, the J end by 7 bases, with 7 bases between. The V gene's germline CDR1 is SGHTA and CDR2 FQGTGA. The CDR3 spans 12 residues. This CDR3 reads CASSSGNGELFF. The DNA of the CDR3 is TGTGCCAGCAGCTCAGGGAACGGGGAGCTGTTTTTT.

The chain combines TRBV9 with TRBJ1-3, with D tentatively TRBD1 (5 bases). The V and J ends lost 4 bases and 0 bases respectively, with 17 bases between them. From germline, CDR1 is SGDLS and CDR2 YYNGEE. This CDR3 is built from 17 residues. The CDR3 sequence is CASSRGRTESSGNTIYF. CDR3 DNA: TGTGCCAGCAGCCGGGGGAGAACAGAGAGCTCTGGAAACACCATATATTTT.

The rearrangement joins TRBV5-4 to TRBJ1-4; D is perhaps TRBD1 (6 bases). CDR1 is SGHNT and CDR2 is YYREEE in the germline V gene (reference sequence). Between the trimmed V and J ends, which lost 3 bases and 7 bases, there was a span of 13 bases. There are 14 residues in the CDR3. The DNA of the CDR3 is TGTGCCAGCAGCTCAGGGGCCGGGCGTGAAAAACTGTTTTTT. Amino acids: CASSSGAGREKLFF.

As for this clone: The identical CDR3 is also encoded by other nucleotide sequences in the sample. This chain connects TRBV27 to TRBJ1-5; possibly TRBD1 for D (5 bases). Germline-derived CDR1 and CDR2 are MNHEY and SMNVEV (reference sequence). V was trimmed by 2 bases and J by 2 bases, leaving 7 bases between them. The CDR3 runs 14 residues. The CDR3 loop reads CASSLRGGNQPQHF. In DNA, the CDR3 is TGTGCCAGCAGTTTACGGGGGGGCAATCAGCCCCAGCATTTT.

This clone turned up a few times. This sequence joins TRBV5-6 and TRBJ1-6, with 7 bases fitting TRBD1. CDR3 length equals 15 residues. Germline CDR1 is SGHDT and CDR2 is YYEEEE. V shed 1 base and J 3 bases; nucleotides not matched to a gene: 1. The CDR3 loop is CASSLRDSYNSPLHF. CDR3 sequence (DNA): TGTGCCAGCAGCTTGCGGGACAGCTATAATTCACCCCTCCACTTT. The full variable domain, completed using reference TRBV5-6 and TRBJ1-6, is DAGVTQSPTHLIKTRGQQVTLRCSPKSGHDTVSWYQQALGQGPQFIFQYYEEEERQRGNFPDRFSGHQFPNYSSELNVNALLLGDSALYLCASSLRDSYNSPLHFGNGTRLTVT.

This chain connects TRBV7-3 to TRBJ1-6; 10 bases fit TRBD1. Germline CDR1 reads SGHTA; CDR2 reads FQGTGA. This CDR3 comprises 15 residues. Trimming at V came to 5 bases and at J to 9 bases, leaving 7 bases not matched to a gene. In DNA form, the CDR3 reads TGTGCCAGCAGCACCCGACAGGGGGCAGGTTCACCCCTCCACTTT. Protein product: CASSTRQGAGSPLHF.

This chain links TRBV5-6 with TRBJ2-7, with D tentatively TRBD2 (6 bases). With 5 bases removed from V and 1 base from J, the gap between germline ends came to 16 bases. In germline, CDR1 is SGHDT, CDR2 YYEEEE. This CDR3 is built from 15 residues. The CDR3: CASSPGGRLSYEQYF. DNA for the CDR3: TGTGCCAGCAGTCCCGGGGGACGTCTTTCCTACGAGCAGTACTTC.

V gene TRBV9 combines with J gene TRBJ2-1; TRBD2 might be the D (5 bases). Germline-derived CDR1 and CDR2 are SGDLS and YYNGEE. V was shortened by 4 bases and J by 2 bases, with 19 bases between the two germline ends. There are 17 residues in the CDR3. In DNA, the CDR3 is TGTGCCAGCAGCCTGAGCGTGAGGGCAAGTGCCTACAATGAGCAGTTCTTC. Translated, it gives CASSLSVRASAYNEQFF.

The chain joins TRBV5-4 to TRBJ2-7; 7 bases map to TRBD2. The CDR3 has 13 amino acids. Trimming took 3 bases from V and 5 from J; bases not matched to a gene: 5. CDR1 is SGHNT, CDR2 YYREEE, per germline (reference sequence). The CDR3 region is CASSSSGGNEQYF. In DNA form, the CDR3 reads TGTGCCAGCAGCTCATCCGGGGGGAACGAGCAGTACTTC.

V and J are TRBV7-9 and TRBJ2-7; possible D gene TRBD1, 7 bases. Between the trimmed V and J ends, which lost 2 bases and 0 bases, there was a span of 20 bases. This CDR3 has 18 residues. The V gene's germline CDR1 is SEHNR and CDR2 FQNEAQ (reference sequence). CDR3 residues: CASSLQQGRTGASYEQYF. CDR3 DNA sequence: TGTGCCAGCAGCTTACAACAGGGGAGGACCGGGGCCTCCTACGAGCAGTACTTC.

The V gene is TRBV18, the J gene TRBJ1-3; possibly TRBD1 for D (6 bases). Germline values: CDR1 KGHSH, CDR2 LQKENI. The V and J ends lost 6 bases and 4 bases respectively, with 25 bases between them. This CDR3 contains 18 residues. CDR3 protein: CASSKLKGDTERGNTIYF. In nucleotides, the CDR3 is TGTGCCAGCTCGAAGCTTAAAGGGGACACCGAGAGGGGAAACACCATATATTTT.

V usage is TRBV30 and J usage is TRBJ1-4; D uncertain. Germline CDR1 GTSNPN, CDR2 SVGIG (reference sequence). This CDR3 comprises 12 residues. Trimming removed 2 bases at V and 13 bases at J, with 14 bases between. CDR3 sequence: CAWSRMAAGLFF. The CDR3 region has the DNA TGTGCCTGGAGTCGCATGGCTGCGGGACTGTTTTTT.

The V and J genes are TRBV7-2 and TRBJ1-2, with 8 bases identical to TRBD1. V shed 5 bases, J shed 6 bases, and the junction held 11 bases outside the gene matches. Germline V CDR1 and CDR2: SGHTA, FQGNSA. The CDR3 has 15 residues. The CDR3 reads CASSPLTGEADGYTF. The DNA of the CDR3 is TGTGCCAGCAGCCCTTTGACAGGGGAAGCGGATGGCTACACCTTC.

This chain links TRBV2 with TRBJ2-7, with D possibly being TRBD1 (5 bases). This CDR3 comprises 12 residues. Germline V gene lookup returns CDR1 SNHLY and CDR2 FYNNEI. V dropped 7 bases and J dropped 5 bases, with 12 bases sitting between them. CDR3 sequence: CASNPGMNEQYF. CDR3 DNA: TGTGCCAGCAACCCAGGGATGAACGAGCAGTACTTC.

This clone has only a few counts. The chain has TRBV7-8 and TRBJ1-2, with 7 bases that match TRBD1. The CDR3 runs to 13 residues. Germline trimming cut 5 bases from V and 8 bases from J; bases unmatched to any gene: 8. The germline CDR1 and CDR2 sequences are SGHVS and FQNEAQ. The CDR3 here is CASSQPTGKGYTF. CDR3 sequence (DNA): TGTGCCAGCAGCCAACCGACAGGGAAGGGCTACACCTTC.

This sequence joins TRBV5-1 and TRBJ2-5; 7 bases match TRBD1. The closer fit of TRBJ2-7 to the DNA end suggests the J call may be wrong. The germline V gene has CDR1 SGHRS and CDR2 YFSETQ. The CDR3 contains 14 residues. CDR3 DNA: TGCGCCAGCAGTGGTGGGGACAGAGTAGTCGAGCAGTACTTC. Translation gives CASSGGDRVVEQYF.

The chain uses TRBV10-1 and TRBJ2-3, with D perhaps matching TRBD2 (6 bases). The germline V gene has CDR1 WNHNN and CDR2 SYGVQD (reference sequence). Trimming pared 3 bases from V and 3 bases from J, leaving 13 bases between. The CDR3 is made up of 15 amino acids. Written as DNA, the CDR3 is TGCGCCAGCAGTGATGGTGGAGGGGTGACAGATACGCAGTATTTT. As protein: CASSDGGGVTDTQYF.

J is TRBJ1-3 and V is TRBV4-3, with D perhaps matching TRBD1 (6 bases). Germline CDR1 and CDR2: LGHNA and YSLEER. CDR3 length: 15 amino acids. V was pared by 1 base and J by 4 bases, with 11 bases between. The CDR3 spells CASSQAKGVGNTIYF. In nucleotides, the CDR3 is TGCGCCAGCAGCCAAGCCAAGGGGGTAGGAAACACCATATATTTT.

The CDR3 is CASRSGKTQYF. Written as DNA, the CDR3 is TGTGCCAGCAGGTCCGGGAAGACCCAGTACTTC. The chain uses TRBV25-1 and TRBJ2-5, with D possibly being TRBD2 (5 bases). V shed 6 bases and J shed 6 bases, with 8 bases lying between them. The CDR3 extends over 11 amino acids. Looked up from germline, CDR1 is MGHDK and CDR2 is SYGVNS. Drawing the rest from reference TRBV25-1 and TRBJ2-5, the complete variable domain is EADIYQTPRYLVIGTGKKITLECSQTMGHDKMYWYQQDPGMELHLIHYSYGVNSTEKGDLSSESTVSRIRTEHFPLTLESARPSHTSQYLCASRSGKTQYFGPGTRLLVL.

This chain links TRBV29-1 with TRBJ1-3, with 10 nucleotides matching TRBD1. Germline V gene data show CDR1 as SQVTM and CDR2 as ANQGSEA. This CDR3 region has 13 residues. V was pared by 3 bases and J by 7 bases, with 3 bases of the junction left unmatched. Here the CDR3 DNA reads TGCAGCGTTGAGACAGGGGGCTCGAACACCATATATTTT. Protein product: CSVETGGSNTIYF. Filled out from reference TRBV29-1 and TRBJ1-3, the complete variable domain reads SAVISQKPSRDICQRGTSLTIQCQVDSQVTMMFWYRQQPGQSLTLIATANQGSEATYESGFVIDKFPISRPNLTFSTLTVSNMSPEDSSIYLCSVETGGSNTIYFGEGSWLTVV.

This clone has only one observation. The rearrangement joins TRBV30 to TRBJ1-2; 9 bases map to TRBD1. Looked up from germline, CDR1 is GTSNPN and CDR2 is SVGIG (reference sequence). With V trimmed by 3 bases and J by 3 bases, 8 bases remained unmatched. The CDR3 is made up of 15 amino acids. This CDR3 reads CAWREPGQGDYGYTF. The CDR3 DNA reads TGTGCCTGGAGAGAACCGGGACAGGGAGACTATGGCTACACCTTC.

The chain joins TRBV10-1 to TRBJ2-7; weak D call: TRBD1 (6 bases). The germline gives CDR1 WNHNN, CDR2 SYGVQD (reference sequence). This CDR3 contains 13 residues. The germline V and J ends were trimmed by 8 bases and 4 bases, with 15 bases remaining between them. Written as DNA, the CDR3 is TGCGCCAGCTCCCCCCGGGACAATTACGAGCAGTACTTC. This encodes CASSPRDNYEQYF.

This chain connects TRBV9 to TRBJ1-1; the D is unclear. The CDR3 is made up of 15 amino acids. Trimming took 0 bases from V and 1 from J, leaving 10 bases between them. Germline V CDR1 and CDR2: SGDLS, YYNGEE. The CDR3 DNA is TGTGCCAGCAGCGTAGTTAACAGCCCGAACACTGAAGCTTTCTTT. Protein product: CASSVVNSPNTEAFF.

This clone was observed a handful of times. The CDR3 nucleotides are TGTGCCAGCAATAAGGAGTCTGGAAACACCATATATTTT. The encoded protein is CASNKESGNTIYF. This chain uses TRBV6-1 with TRBJ1-3, with D unresolved. This CDR3 has 13 residues. The germline V gene has CDR1 MNHNS and CDR2 SASEGT. Deletions cut 7 bases from V and 1 base from J, with 8 bases between.

The chain joins TRBV5-3 to TRBJ2-7; 9 bases fit TRBD1. TRBV5-3 is recorded as an ORF, its role being uncertain. This CDR3 has 17 residues. Germline trimming cut 2 bases from V and 4 bases from J; bases unmatched to any gene: 13. Here the CDR3 reads CARSLDRGQGGRYEQYF. The CDR3, as DNA: TGTGCCAGAAGCTTAGACCGGGGACAGGGCGGGCGTTACGAGCAGTACTTC.